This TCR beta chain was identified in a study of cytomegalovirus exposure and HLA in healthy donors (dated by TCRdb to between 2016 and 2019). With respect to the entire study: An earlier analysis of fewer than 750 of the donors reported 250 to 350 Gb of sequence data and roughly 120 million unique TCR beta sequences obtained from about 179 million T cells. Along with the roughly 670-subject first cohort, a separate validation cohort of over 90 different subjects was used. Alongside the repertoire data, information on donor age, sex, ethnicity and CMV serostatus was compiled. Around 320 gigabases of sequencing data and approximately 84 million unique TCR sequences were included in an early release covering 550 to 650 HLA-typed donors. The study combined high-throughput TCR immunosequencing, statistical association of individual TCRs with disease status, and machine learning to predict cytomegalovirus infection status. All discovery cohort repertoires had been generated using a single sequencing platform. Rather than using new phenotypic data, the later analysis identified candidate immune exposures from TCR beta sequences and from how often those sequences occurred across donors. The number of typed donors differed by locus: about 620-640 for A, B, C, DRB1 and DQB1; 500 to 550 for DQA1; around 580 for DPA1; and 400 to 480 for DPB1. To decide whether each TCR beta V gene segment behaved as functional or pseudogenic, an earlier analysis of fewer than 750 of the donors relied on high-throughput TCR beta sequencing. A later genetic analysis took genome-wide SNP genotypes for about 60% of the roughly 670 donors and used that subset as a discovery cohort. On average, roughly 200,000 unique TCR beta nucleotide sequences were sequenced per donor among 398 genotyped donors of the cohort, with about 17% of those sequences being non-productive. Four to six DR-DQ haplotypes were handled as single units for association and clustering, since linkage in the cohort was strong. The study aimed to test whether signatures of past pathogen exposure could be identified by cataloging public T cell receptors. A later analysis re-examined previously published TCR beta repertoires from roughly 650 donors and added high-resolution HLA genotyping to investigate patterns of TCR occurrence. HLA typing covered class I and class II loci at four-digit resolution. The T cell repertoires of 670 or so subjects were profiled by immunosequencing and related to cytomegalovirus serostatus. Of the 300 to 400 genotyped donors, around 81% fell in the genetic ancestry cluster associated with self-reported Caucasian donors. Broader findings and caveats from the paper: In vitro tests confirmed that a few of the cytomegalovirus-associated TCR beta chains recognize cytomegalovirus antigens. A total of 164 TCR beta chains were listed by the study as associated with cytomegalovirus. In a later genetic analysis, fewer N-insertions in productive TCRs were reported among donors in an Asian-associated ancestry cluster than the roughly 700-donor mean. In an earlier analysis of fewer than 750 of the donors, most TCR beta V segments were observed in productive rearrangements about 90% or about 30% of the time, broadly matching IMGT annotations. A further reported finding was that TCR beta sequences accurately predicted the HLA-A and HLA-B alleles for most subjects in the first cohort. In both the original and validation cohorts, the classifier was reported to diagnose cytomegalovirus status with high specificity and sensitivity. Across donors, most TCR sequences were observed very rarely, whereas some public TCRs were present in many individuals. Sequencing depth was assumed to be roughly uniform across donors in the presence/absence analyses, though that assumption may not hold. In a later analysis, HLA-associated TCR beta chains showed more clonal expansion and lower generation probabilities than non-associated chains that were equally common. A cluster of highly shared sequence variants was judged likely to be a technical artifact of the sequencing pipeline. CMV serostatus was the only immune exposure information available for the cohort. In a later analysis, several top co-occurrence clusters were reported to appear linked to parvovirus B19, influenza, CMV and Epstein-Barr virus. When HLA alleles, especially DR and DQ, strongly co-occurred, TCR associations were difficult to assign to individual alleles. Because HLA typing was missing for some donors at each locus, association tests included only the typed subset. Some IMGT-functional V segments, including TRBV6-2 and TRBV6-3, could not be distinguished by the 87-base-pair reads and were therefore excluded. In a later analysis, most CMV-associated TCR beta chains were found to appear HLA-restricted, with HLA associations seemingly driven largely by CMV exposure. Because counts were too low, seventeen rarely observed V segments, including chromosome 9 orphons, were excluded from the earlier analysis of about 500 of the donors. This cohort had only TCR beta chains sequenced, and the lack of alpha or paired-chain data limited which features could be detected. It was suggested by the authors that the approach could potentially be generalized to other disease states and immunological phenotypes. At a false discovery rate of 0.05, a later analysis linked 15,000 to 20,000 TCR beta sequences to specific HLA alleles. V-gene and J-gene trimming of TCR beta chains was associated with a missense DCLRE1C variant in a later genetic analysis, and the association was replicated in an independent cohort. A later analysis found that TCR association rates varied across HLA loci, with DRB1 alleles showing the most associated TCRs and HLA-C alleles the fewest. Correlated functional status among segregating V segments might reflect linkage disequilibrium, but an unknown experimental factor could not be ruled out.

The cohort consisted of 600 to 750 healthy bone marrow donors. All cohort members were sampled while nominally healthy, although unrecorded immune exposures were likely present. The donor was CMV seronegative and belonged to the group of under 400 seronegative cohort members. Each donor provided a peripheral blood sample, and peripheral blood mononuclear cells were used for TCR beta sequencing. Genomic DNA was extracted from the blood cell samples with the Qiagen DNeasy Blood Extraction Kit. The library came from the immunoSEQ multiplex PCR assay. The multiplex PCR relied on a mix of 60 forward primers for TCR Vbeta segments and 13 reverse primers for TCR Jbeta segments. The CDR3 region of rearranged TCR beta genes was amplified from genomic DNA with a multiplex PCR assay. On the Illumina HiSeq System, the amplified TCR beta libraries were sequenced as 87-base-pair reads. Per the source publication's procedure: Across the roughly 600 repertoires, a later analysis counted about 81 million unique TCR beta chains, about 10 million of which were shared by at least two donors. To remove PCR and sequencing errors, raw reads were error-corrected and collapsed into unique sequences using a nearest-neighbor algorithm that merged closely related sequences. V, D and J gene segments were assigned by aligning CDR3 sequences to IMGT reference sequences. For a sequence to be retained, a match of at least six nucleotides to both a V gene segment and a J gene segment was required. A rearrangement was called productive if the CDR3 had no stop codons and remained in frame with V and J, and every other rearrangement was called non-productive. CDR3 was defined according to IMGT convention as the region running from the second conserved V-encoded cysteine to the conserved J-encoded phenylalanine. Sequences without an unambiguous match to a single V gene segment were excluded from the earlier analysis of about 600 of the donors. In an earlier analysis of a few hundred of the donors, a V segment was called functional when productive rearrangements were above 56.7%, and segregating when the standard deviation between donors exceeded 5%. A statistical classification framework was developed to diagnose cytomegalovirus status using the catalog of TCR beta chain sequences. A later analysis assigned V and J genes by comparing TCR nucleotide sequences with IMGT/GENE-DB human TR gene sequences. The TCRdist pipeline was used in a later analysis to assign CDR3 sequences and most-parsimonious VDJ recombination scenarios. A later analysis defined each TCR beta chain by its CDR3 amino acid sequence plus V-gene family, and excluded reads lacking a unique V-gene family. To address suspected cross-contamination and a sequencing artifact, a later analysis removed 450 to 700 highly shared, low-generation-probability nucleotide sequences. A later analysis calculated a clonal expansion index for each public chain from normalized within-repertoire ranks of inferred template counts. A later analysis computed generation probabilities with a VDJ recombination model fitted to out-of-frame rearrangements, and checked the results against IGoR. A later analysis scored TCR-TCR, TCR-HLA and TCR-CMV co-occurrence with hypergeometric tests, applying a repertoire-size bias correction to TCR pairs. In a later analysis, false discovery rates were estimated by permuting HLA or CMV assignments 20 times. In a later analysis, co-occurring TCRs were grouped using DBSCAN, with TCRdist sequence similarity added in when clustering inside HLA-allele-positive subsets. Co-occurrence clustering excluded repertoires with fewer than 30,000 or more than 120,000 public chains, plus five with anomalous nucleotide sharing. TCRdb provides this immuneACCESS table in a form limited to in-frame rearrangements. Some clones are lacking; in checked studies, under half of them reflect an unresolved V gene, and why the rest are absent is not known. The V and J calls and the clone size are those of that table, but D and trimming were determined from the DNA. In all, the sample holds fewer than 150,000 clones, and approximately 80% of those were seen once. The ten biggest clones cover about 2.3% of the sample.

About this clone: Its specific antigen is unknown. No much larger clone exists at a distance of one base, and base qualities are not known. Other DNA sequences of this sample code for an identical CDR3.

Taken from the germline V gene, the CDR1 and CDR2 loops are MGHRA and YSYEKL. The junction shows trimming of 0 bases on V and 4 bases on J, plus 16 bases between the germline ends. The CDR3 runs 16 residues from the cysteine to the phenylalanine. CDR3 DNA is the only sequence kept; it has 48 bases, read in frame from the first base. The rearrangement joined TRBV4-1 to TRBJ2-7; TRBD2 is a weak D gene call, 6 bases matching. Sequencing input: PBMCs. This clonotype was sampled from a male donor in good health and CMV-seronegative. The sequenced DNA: TGCGCCAGCAGCCAAGATAGTGGGACTGAGACTTACGAGCAGTACTTC. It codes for CASSQDSGTETYEQYF.